Listed here are 24 T cell receptor beta chains from one sample, sequenced in a study of T-cell reconstitution after alpha-beta-depleted transplantation in children. TCRbeta library construction was performed incorporating unique molecular identifiers. TCRdb re-derived calls from the PCR reads in MiXCR, one entry per CDR3 protein. The table lists fewer than 1 million distinct CDR3 sequences, roughly 15% of them singletons. The sample in question was PBMCs, mostly from graft donor cells, obtained 360 days after TCRalphabeta/CD19-depleted stem cell transplant. These receptors were obtained from a male patient younger than 18 who had a stem cell transplant for acute lymphoblastic leukemia, so the T cells may come from the graft donor.

Only a few counts were recorded for this clonotype. J is TRBJ1-2 and V is TRBV29-1, with 7 bases fitting TRBD1. After removal of 4 bases from V and 4 bases from J, the junction contained 6 bases not matched to a gene. The CDR3 is 13 residues long. From germline, CDR1 is SQVTM and CDR2 ANQGSEA. This chain's CDR3 is CSVVRTGPYGYTF. Written as DNA, the CDR3 is TGCAGCGTTGTGAGGACAGGCCCCTATGGCTACACCTTC.

The chain combines TRBV2 with TRBJ2-1, with 7 positions matching TRBD1. The trim removed 6 bases at V and 4 bases at J, leaving 6 bases unmatched. The CDR3 extends over 14 amino acids. Germline CDR1 SNHLY, CDR2 FYNNEI. CDR3 sequence: CASRHTGDYNEQFF. CDR3 coding DNA: TGTGCCAGCAGACATACAGGGGATTACAATGAGCAGTTCTTC.

This clonotype appeared many times. This rearrangement joins TRBV15 to TRBJ1-6, with D hard to call. V gave up 0 bases and J gave up 14 bases, with 11 bases separating them. The germline CDR1 and CDR2 sequences are LNHNV and YYDKDF (reference sequence). The CDR3 has 13 residues. The CDR3 here is CATSRDKGVALHF. The CDR3 DNA is TGTGCCACCAGCAGAGATAAAGGTGTGGCCCTCCACTTT.

There are many counts of this clonotype. The rearrangement uses TRBV27 and TRBJ2-1, with unresolved D. The CDR3 has 12 residues. The germline V and J ends were trimmed by 3 bases and 4 bases, with 4 bases remaining between them. The germline V gene has CDR1 MNHEY and CDR2 SMNVEV (reference sequence). CDR3: CASSFKYNEQFF. The CDR3, as DNA: TGTGCCAGCAGTTTCAAGTACAATGAGCAGTTCTTC.

The chain combines TRBV2 with TRBJ2-5; no clear D. This CDR3 comprises 13 residues. Trimming left V 3 bases short and J 5 bases short, with 10 bases between. From germline, CDR1 is SNHLY and CDR2 FYNNEI. This CDR3 reads CASSDPIRETQYF. Written as DNA, the CDR3 is TGTGCCAGCAGTGATCCTATAAGGGAGACCCAGTACTTC. Drawing the rest from reference TRBV2 and TRBJ2-5, the complete variable domain is EPEVTQTPSHQVTQMGQEVILRCVPISNHLYFYWYRQILGQKVEFLVSFYNNEISEKSEIFDDQFSVERPDGSNFTLKIRSTKLEDSAMYFCASSDPIRETQYFGPGTRLLVL.

The sample holds many counts of this clonotype. The chain joins TRBV29-1 to TRBJ2-1; 12 bases match TRBD2. Per the germline V gene, CDR1 is SQVTM and CDR2 is ANQGSEA. This CDR3 comprises 14 residues. V dropped 1 base and J dropped 9; count of bases not matched to a gene: 4. The CDR3 DNA is TGCAGCGTTGAAGGACTAGCGGGAGATGGTGAGCAGTTCTTC. Amino acids: CSVEGLAGDGEQFF.

This clonotype showed up just a few times. The genes are TRBV7-3 and TRBJ1-2; possibly TRBD1 for D (6 bases). Germline loops: CDR1 SGHTA, CDR2 FQGTGA. The CDR3 loop spans 15 amino acids. Trimming shortened V by 5 bases and J by 7 bases, and 20 bases separated the two germline ends. The DNA for the CDR3 is TGTGCCAGCAGCCCCCGACAGGAGAACATAGGTGGCTACACCTTC. Protein sequence: CASSPRQENIGGYTF.

This clonotype occurred many times. This sequence joins TRBV9 and TRBJ1-5, with 7 bases identical to TRBD1. V was clipped by 4 bases and J by 3 bases; unmatched bases: 4. The CDR3 runs to 14 residues. Germline V lookup: CDR1 SGDLS, CDR2 YYNGEE. The CDR3: CASSLQGLNQPQHF. CDR3 DNA: TGTGCCAGCAGCTTACAGGGGCTCAATCAGCCCCAGCATTTT.

This rearrangement joins TRBV3-1 to TRBJ2-5; 11 positions match TRBD2. This CDR3 has 19 amino acids. With 4 bases clipped from V and 5 bases from J, the junction kept 18 bases outside the gene matches. Germline V CDR1 and CDR2: LGHDT, YNNKEL (reference sequence). As DNA, the CDR3 is TGTGCCAGCAGCCCCACGGCTAGCGGGAGGATAGGGTTGGAGGAGACCCAGTACTTC. Translating gives CASSPTASGRIGLEETQYF.

At least ten counts were recorded for this clonotype. The chain joins TRBV5-1 to TRBJ2-7, with D possibly being TRBD2 (6 bases). The length of the CDR3 is 17 residues. CDR1 is SGHRS and CDR2 is YFSETQ in the germline V gene. V lost 2 bases and J 1 base, leaving 19 bases between the germline ends. The CDR3 DNA sequence: TGCGCCAGCAGCTTCGGGGCGGGGACGTTTTCTTCCTACGAGCAGTACTTC. Amino acids: CASSFGAGTFSSYEQYF.

This clonotype has ten or more counts. The chain couples TRBV20-1 to TRBJ1-1; no firm D call. V was cut by 4 bases and J by 0 bases, with 9 bases left in between. The germline gives CDR1 DFQATT, CDR2 SNEGSKA (reference sequence). The CDR3 runs to 13 residues. CDR3 protein: CSAMGPLNTEAFF. CDR3 DNA: TGCAGTGCTATGGGCCCCCTGAACACTGAAGCTTTCTTT.

V usage is TRBV4-1 and J usage is TRBJ2-5; the D gene is possibly TRBD1 (6 bases). Trimming shortened V by 4 bases and J by 2 bases, and 26 bases separated the two germline ends. Germline loops: CDR1 MGHRA, CDR2 YSYEKL. This CDR3 has 19 residues. The CDR3 reads CASSLPPLRLGATQETQYF. The CDR3 region has the DNA TGCGCCAGCAGCCTCCCACCTCTCCGTTTGGGGGCCACACAAGAGACCCAGTACTTC.

This clonotype occurred many times. The J gene is TRBJ2-1, the V gene TRBV12-3 or TRBV12-4, with 10 bases lining up with TRBD1. This CDR3 is built from 14 residues. V gave up 6 bases and J gave up 6 bases; unmatched junction bases: 5. The CDR3, as DNA: TGTGCCAGCAGCTTCGGGACAGGGGTCAATGAGCAGTTCTTC. Translated, it gives CASSFGTGVNEQFF.

This clonotype was seen only a few times. The chain employs TRBV12-3 or TRBV12-4 and TRBJ2-2; D possibly corresponds to TRBD2 (5 bases). V lost 3 bases and J 5 bases, leaving 10 bases between the germline ends. The CDR3 has 14 residues. The DNA for the CDR3 is TGTGCCAGCAGTTTCCAGAGGGAAACCGGGGAGCTGTTTTTT. It yields the protein CASSFQRETGELFF.

The CDR3, as DNA: TGTGCCAGCAGTTTCGGGTTGTGGAGTTCATCAACCTACGAGCAGTACTTC. This sequence encodes CASSFGLWSSSTYEQYF. V usage is TRBV12-3 or TRBV12-4 and J usage is TRBJ2-7; the D is unclear. There are 17 residues in the CDR3. V lost 3 bases to trimming and J lost 2 bases, with 20 bases between them.

The rearrangement links TRBV7-3 to TRBJ2-1, with D perhaps TRBD2 (7 bases). This CDR3 spans 11 amino acids. The germline V gene encodes CDR1 SGHTA and CDR2 FQGTGA. The ends were cut back, 8 bases at V and 9 bases at J, with 11 bases in the middle. CDR3 protein: CASGGGGEQFF. The CDR3 DNA sequence: TGTGCCAGCGGGGGAGGGGGTGAGCAGTTCTTC. The full variable domain, in which reference TRBV7-3 and TRBJ2-1 provide the parts outside the CDR3, is GAGVSQTPSNKVTEKGKYVELRCDPISGHTALYWYRQSLGQGPEFLIYFQGTGAADDSGLPNDRFFAVRPEGSVSTLKIQRTERGDSAVYLCASGGGGEQFFGPGTRLTVL.

This clonotype was detected only a few times. The chain recombines TRBV7-9 with TRBJ1-2, with D possibly matching TRBD1 (6 bases). CDR1 is SEHNR and CDR2 is FQNEAQ in the germline V gene (reference sequence). The CDR3 is 12 amino acids. V lost 1 base and J lost 13, with 13 bases in between. The CDR3, as DNA: TGTGCCAGCAGCTTAGGTGGGGGCCCGGGCACCTTC. Protein product: CASSLGGGPGTF.

This clonotype has only a few counts. The genes are TRBV5-1 and TRBJ2-1, with TRBD2 matching 8 bases. Germline trimming cut 7 bases from V and 9 bases from J; bases unmatched to any gene: 12. Per germline, CDR1 SGHRS and CDR2 YFSETQ. The CDR3 length is 14 residues. The CDR3 DNA follows: TGCGCCAGCGAACGGGAGGGCTTTCTTGGTGAGCAGTTCTTC. As protein: CASEREGFLGEQFF.

The chain links TRBV7-9 to TRBJ2-3; TRBD2 aligns across 10 bases. The length of the CDR3 is 15 residues. The germline CDR1 and CDR2 sequences are SEHNR and FQNEAQ (reference sequence). The V and J ends lost 6 bases and 0 bases, in that order; junction bases with no gene match: 3. The CDR3: CASRGLAQSTDTQYF. CDR3 bases: TGTGCCAGCAGGGGACTAGCGCAGAGCACAGATACGCAGTATTTT.

This clonotype was seen repeatedly, ten times or more. The chain recombines TRBV27 with TRBJ1-5; D is uncertain. Looked up from germline, CDR1 is MNHEY and CDR2 is SMNVEV (reference sequence). This CDR3 has 13 amino acids. The V and J ends lost 2 bases and 9 bases respectively, with 11 bases between them. CDR3 coding DNA: TGTGCCAGCAGTTTAGGGATCCGAAGGCCCCAGCATTTT. The encoded protein is CASSLGIRRPQHF.

This clonotype was observed a handful of times. V gene TRBV7-9 combines with J gene TRBJ2-1, with D possibly being TRBD1 (5 bases). Trimming removed 5 bases from V and 8 bases from J, with 13 bases in between. Germline CDR1 SEHNR, CDR2 FQNEAQ (reference sequence). The CDR3 sequence is 13 residues long. The CDR3 region has the DNA TGTGCCAGCAGCCCGCAGGGTACTCATGAGCAGTTCTTC. It encodes CASSPQGTHEQFF.

This clonotype was seen only a few times. Written as DNA, the CDR3 is TGTGCCAGCAGCCGGGAGGGCCATTTCGGCACAGATACGCAGTATTTT. Its translation: CASSREGHFGTDTQYF. This chain uses TRBV7-2 with TRBJ2-3; TRBD2 matches at 8 bases. V lost 5 bases to trimming and J lost 1 base; unmatched junction nucleotides: 8. Germline-derived CDR1 and CDR2 are SGHTA and FQGNSA. The CDR3 covers 16 residues.

The sample holds a few counts of this clonotype. This sequence joins TRBV7-9 and TRBJ1-5, with TRBD1 identical over 8 bases. Germline values: CDR1 SEHNR, CDR2 FQNEAQ (reference sequence). V lost 4 bases and J lost 1; bases outside the gene matches: 6. This CDR3 contains 16 residues. In DNA form, the CDR3 reads TGTGCCAGCAGCTCTACGCCAGGGGGCAGCAATCAGCCCCAGCATTTT. Translation: CASSSTPGGSNQPQHF.

The chain employs TRBV6-1 and TRBJ2-3; D is ambiguous. The CDR3 length is 15 residues. The V gene lost 0 bases and the J gene lost 4 bases, with 11 bases spanning the gap. The germline CDR1 and CDR2 sequences are MNHNS and SASEGT. CDR3 nucleotides: TGTGCCAGCAGTGAAGCTGTGCATTATGCAGATACGCAGTATTTT. This sequence encodes CASSEAVHYADTQYF.